Each of the 2 T cell receptor beta chains below was sequenced from the same sample in a study of OX40 agonist ivuxolimab in advanced cancers. Sequencing was performed with immunoSEQ multiplex PCR; in TCRdb, only in-frame clones are kept and a portion is missing. This table holds over 80,000 clones, roughly 91% found once. Here the sequenced sample was CD4+ or CD8+ T cells sorted from blood, taken in a trial of the OX40 agonist ivuxolimab. The receptors here all came from an adult with an advanced solid tumor such as melanoma, head and neck, liver or kidney cancer.

This CDR3 reads CASSTMGLQETQYF. Written as DNA, the CDR3 is TGTGCCAGCTCAACGATGGGACTACAAGAGACCCAGTACTTC. V usage is TRBV18 and J usage is TRBJ2-5; 7 bases match TRBD2. Germline-derived CDR1 and CDR2 are KGHSH and LQKENI. This CDR3 has 14 amino acids. The junction had 5 bases not matched to a gene; V was cut back by 5 bases and J by 2 bases. The complete variable domain, with remaining parts taken from reference TRBV18 and TRBJ2-5, reads NAGVMQNPRHLVRRRGQEARLRCSPMKGHSHVYWYRQLPEEGLKFMVYLQKENIIDESGMPKERFSAEFPKEGPSILRIQQVVRGDSAAYFCASSTMGLQETQYFGPGTRLLVL.

The chain is built from TRBV18 and TRBJ1-1; D remains unclear. CDR3 size: 14 residues. Germline V CDR1 and CDR2: KGHSH, LQKENI. V lost 5 bases and J lost 2, with 12 bases in between. DNA of the CDR3: TGTGCCAGCTCAAACTCTGCCCTTAACACTGAAGCTTTCTTT. Protein product: CASSNSALNTEAFF.